What follows are 4 T cell receptor beta chains derived from one specimen sequenced in a study of vaccination and CD4 T cells after COVID-19. Treatment given: roughly 10-day PBMC culture with coronavirus spike peptide pools or control peptides (ViraFEST assay). Their recognized antigens are unknown. With the Oncomine TCR Beta short-read assay, DNA from cultured CD4+ T cells was sequenced. TCRdb re-called the PCR reads through MiXCR, storing one row per CDR3 protein. The sample lists 20,000 to 30,000 distinct CDR3 sequences; roughly two fifths were seen once. The sequencing sample was made of CD4+ T cells from blood, cultured in vitro. Every receptor here comes from a human donor who had recovered from COVID-19.

The table lists this clonotype with a few counts. The chain combines TRBV2 with TRBJ2-3; 9 nucleotides line up with TRBD2. Unmatched junction bases numbered 1, after V lost 6 bases and J lost 0 bases. The CDR3 extends over 14 amino acids. Germline V gene sequence: CDR1 SNHLY, CDR2 FYNNEI. CDR3 loop: CASRRGGSTDTQYF. CDR3 DNA: TGTGCCAGCAGGCGGGGGGGAAGCACAGATACGCAGTATTTT. The full variable domain, rest sourced from reference TRBV2 and TRBJ2-3, is EPEVTQTPSHQVTQMGQEVILRCVPISNHLYFYWYRQILGQKVEFLVSFYNNEISEKSEIFDDQFSVERPDGSNFTLKIRSTKLEDSAMYFCASRRGGSTDTQYFGPGTRLTVL.

The count of this clonotype is one. V gene TRBV5-6 combines with J gene TRBJ2-2, with 8 bases matching TRBD2. J gave up 1 base and V 0 bases, and 5 bases lay outside the gene matches. This CDR3 has 17 residues. Germline CDR1 and CDR2: SGHDT and YYEEEE. CDR3 region: CASSLVLAGGNTGELFF. DNA for the CDR3: TGTGCCAGCAGCTTGGTTCTCGCGGGGGGGAACACCGGGGAGCTGTTTTTT.

Only a few counts were recorded for this clonotype. The J gene is TRBJ1-5, the V gene TRBV10-3; perhaps TRBD1 as D (6 bases). The CDR3 is 13 residues long. The V gene's germline CDR1 is ENHRY and CDR2 SYGVKD. Trimming took off 5 bases at V and 9 bases at J, with 14 bases between the two ends. CDR3 DNA: TGTGCCATCAGTAGGACAGTGGTAGGGCCCCAGCATTTT. It specifies CAISRTVVGPQHF.

Here the CDR3 DNA reads TGTGCCAGCAGCTCACAGGGATTCAACGAGCAGTACTTC. This sequence encodes CASSSQGFNEQYF. The gene calls are TRBV9 and TRBJ2-7; D possibly corresponds to TRBD1 (6 bases). V dropped 4 bases and J dropped 5 bases, with 13 bases sitting between them. This CDR3 has 13 amino acids. CDR1 is SGDLS and CDR2 is YYNGEE in the germline V gene.